Listed below are T cell receptor beta chains from one sample, sequenced in a study of blood T cell repertoires in COVID-19. Some clones are missing from TCRdb's copy, which holds only in-frame ones; the method was immunoSEQ multiplex PCR. The sample lists 150,000 or so clones, roughly four fifths seen once, with roughly 4.7% in the top ten. The sequenced sample consisted of peripheral blood. All receptors derive from a woman aged 80 or older with active or convalescent COVID-19. The CDR3 runs from the conserved cysteine through the conserved F or W. D genes are given only for firm matches. The size field is filled for only some rows; it gives once, few, many or a size class.

J gene,D gene,CDR3 length,clone size,V gene,CDR3 DNA,CDR3 protein
TRBJ1-6,-,14,-,TRBV14,TGTGCCAGCAGCTCCGACAGTTATAATTCACCCCTCCACTTT,CASSSDSYNSPLHF
TRBJ1-1,-,15,-,TRBV2,TGTGCCACCTACGTGCCGGGACACCTGAACACTGAAGCTTTCTTT,CATYVPGHLNTEAFF
TRBJ1-6,TRBD1,15,-,TRBV11-2,TGTGCCAGCAGCTTAGTGGCAGGGGGGAATTCACCCCTCCACTTT,CASSLVAGGNSPLHF
TRBJ2-7,-,12,-,TRBV25-1,TGTGCCAGCATGAGCCACTCCTACGAGCAGTACTTC,CASMSHSYEQYF
TRBJ1-3,-,17,-,TRBV7-2,TGTGCCAGCAGCAAACTTAAGACAGCTTTCTCTGGAAACACCATATATTTT,CASSKLKTAFSGNTIYF
TRBJ1-2,-,14,-,TRBV18,TGTGCCAGCTCACCACCAACCCCCAAGGAGGGCTACACCTTC,CASSPPTPKEGYTF
TRBJ2-1,TRBD2,13,-,TRBV10-3,TGTGCCACCCGACTAGCGGGGAGCAATGAGCAGTTCTTC,CATRLAGSNEQFF
TRBJ1-2,TRBD1,15,few,TRBV7-3,TGTGCCAGCAGCTTAGACAACAGGGGATCCTATGGCTACACCTTC,CASSLDNRGSYGYTF
TRBJ1-1,-,14,few,TRBV7-9,TGTGCCAGCAGCCCCAAGGACAGAAACACTGAAGCTTTCTTT,CASSPKDRNTEAFF
TRBJ1-1,TRBD1,17,-,TRBV5-1,TGCGCCAGCAGCTTCAGGACAGGCCTGAGCGTGAACACTGAAGCTTTCTTT,CASSFRTGLSVNTEAFF
TRBJ2-3,-,13,-,TRBV7-2,TGTGCCAGCAGAAAGGGACTGGCCCCTACGCAGTATTTT,CASRKGLAPTQYF
TRBJ1-2,-,12,-,TRBV15,TGTGCCACCAGCAACCGGGAGGATGGCTACACCTTC,CATSNREDGYTF
TRBJ1-6,-,18,-,TRBV27,TGTGCCAGCAGTTTATCGGGGACAAGGAGCTCCTATAATTCACCCCTCCACTTT,CASSLSGTRSSYNSPLHF
TRBJ2-2,-,15,few,TRBV6-5,TGTGCCATCACACGCACGGGGTCTTTCTCCGGGGAGCTGTTTTTT,CAITRTGSFSGELFF
TRBJ1-4,TRBD1,14,-,TRBV7-2,TGTGCCAGCAGCTCGGACAGGGGGAATGAAAAACTGTTTTTT,CASSSDRGNEKLFF
TRBJ1-6,TRBD1,18,-,TRBV18,TGTGCCAGCTCAAGACCGGGACAGGGCCGTCCAAATAATTCACCCCTCCACTTT,CASSRPGQGRPNNSPLHF
TRBJ2-7,-,13,few,TRBV7-2,TGTGCCAGCAGCTTATCGGGTGGCTACGAGCAGTACTTC,CASSLSGGYEQYF
TRBJ1-2,-,14,-,TRBV6-4,TGTGCCAGCAGTGACTCCCCTCTACAGGGTCGCTACACCTTC,CASSDSPLQGRYTF
TRBJ2-1,TRBD2,16,-,TRBV4-1,TGCGCCAGCAGCCAGGAACGGACTAGCGGTTACAATGAGCAGTTCTTC,CASSQERTSGYNEQFF
TRBJ2-6,-,14,-,TRBV6-5,TGTGCCAGCAGGGGAGGCTCTGGGGCCAACGTCCTGACTTTC,CASRGGSGANVLTF
TRBJ1-5,TRBD1,14,-,TRBV27,TGTGCCAGCAGTTTATGGACAGGCTATCAGCCCCAGCATTTT,CASSLWTGYQPQHF
TRBJ2-7,-,14,-,TRBV25-1,TGTGCCAGCAGTGAATTAAGGCAGGGGAACGAGCAGTACTTC,CASSELRQGNEQYF
TRBJ2-7,-,14,many,TRBV6-5,TGTGCCAGCAGTTACTCGAGGTATACCTACGAGCAGTACTTC,CASSYSRYTYEQYF
TRBJ2-5,-,15,-,TRBV3-1/TRBV3-2,TGTGCCAGCAGCCAAGCACCGAGGAACCAAGAGACCCAGTACTTC,CASSQAPRNQETQYF
TRBJ2-7,-,14,-,TRBV7-2,TGTGCCAGCAGCTTAGTGGGTAGTCCGGGTGAGCAGTACTTC,CASSLVGSPGEQYF
TRBJ2-7,TRBD2,14,-,TRBV5-4,TGTGCCAGCAGTTCTGGACTAGCAATGGGCGAGCAGTACTTC,CASSSGLAMGEQYF
TRBJ2-3,TRBD2,12,once,TRBV2,TGTGCCAGCAGACTAGCGGCAGATACGCAGTATTTT,CASRLAADTQYF
TRBJ1-2,TRBD1,14,-,TRBV7-9,TGTGCCAGCAGCCAAGGACAGGGATTTTATGGCTACACCTTC,CASSQGQGFYGYTF
TRBJ2-7,TRBD1,13,-,TRBV2,TGTGCCAGCAGCACGGGACAGATCTACGAGCAGTACTTC,CASSTGQIYEQYF
TRBJ2-3,TRBD2,15,once,TRBV6-5,TGTGCCAGCAGTTACACACTAGCGGGGGCCGATACGCAGTATTTT,CASSYTLAGADTQYF
TRBJ1-4,-,14,-,TRBV28,TGTGCCAGCAGTGGCGGGGCAGTAGATGAAAAACTGTTTTTT,CASSGGAVDEKLFF
TRBJ1-2,-,13,-,TRBV24-1,TGTGCCACCAGTGACGAGGATAACTATGGCTACACCTTC,CATSDEDNYGYTF
TRBJ2-2,-,15,-,TRBV4-2,TGTGCCAGCAGCCAAGGTGGCAGTTCCACCGGGGAGCTGTTTTTT,CASSQGGSSTGELFF
TRBJ1-5,-,16,-,TRBV19,TGTGCCAGTAGTATACAGGGTCGAGCTAGCAATCAGCCCCAGCATTTT,CASSIQGRASNQPQHF
TRBJ1-4,TRBD1,14,-,TRBV19,TGTGCCAGTAGTTGGACAGGGGTAGACGAAAAACTGTTTTTT,CASSWTGVDEKLFF
TRBJ1-2,TRBD1,14,-,TRBV29-1,TGCAGCGTTGGCAACCGGGACAGTGATAGAGGCTACACCTTC,CSVGNRDSDRGYTF
TRBJ2-7,TRBD1,16,-,TRBV15,TGTGCCACCAGCAGTGATTCGACAGGGAGACGGGGCGAGCAGTACTTC,CATSSDSTGRRGEQYF
TRBJ2-1,-,16,-,TRBV6-2/TRBV6-3,TGTGCCAGCAGTTACTCGTGGTCTTCTACCTACAATGAGCAGTTCTTC,CASSYSWSSTYNEQFF
TRBJ1-2,TRBD1,13,-,TRBV5-1,TGCGCCAGCAGCTTGGGACAGGGTAGTCGCTACACCTTC,CASSLGQGSRYTF
TRBJ2-7,-,13,-,TRBV5-4,TGTGCCAGCAGCCCTGGGACATTCTACGAGCAGTACTTC,CASSPGTFYEQYF
TRBJ2-2,-,17,-,TRBV9,TGTGCCAGCAGCGTAGCCCACTTAGCGGTGAACACCGGGGAGCTGTTTTTT,CASSVAHLAVNTGELFF
TRBJ2-2,TRBD1,16,-,TRBV5-1,TGCGCCAGCAGCGACGACAGGGGATTTGGTACCGGGGAGCTGTTTTTT,CASSDDRGFGTGELFF